Below are 6 T cell receptor beta chains sequenced from a single sample in a study of T cells in Graves' hyperthyroidism and ophthalmopathy. Amplified regions were TCR beta CDR3 sequences from RNA transcripts. The HTBI set primed first-round TCR CDR3 RT-PCR. TCRdb ran MiXCR on the multiplex PCR reads and lists one entry per CDR3 protein. The table shows 500,000 to 800,000 distinct CDR3 sequences, with less than 45% occurring only once. Sequenced: peripheral blood or thyroid tissue (not recorded which). Receptor source: an adult man with Graves' disease, either hyperthyroidism or ophthalmopathy (not recorded which).

This clonotype occurred many times. J is TRBJ2-7 and V is TRBV7-9; D possibly corresponds to TRBD1 (5 bases). This CDR3 has 14 residues. Germline V gene sequence: CDR1 SEHNR, CDR2 FQNEAQ (reference sequence). The V gene lost 0 bases and the J gene lost 3 bases, with 9 bases spanning the gap. The CDR3 nucleotides read TGTGCCAGCAGCTTAGCGCGGCAGGGCTACGAGCAGTACTTC. Its protein product is CASSLARQGYEQYF. Full variable domain (outside the CDR3, taken from reference TRBV7-9 and TRBJ2-7): DTGVSQNPRHKITKRGQNVTFRCDPISEHNRLYWYRQTLGQGPEFLTYFQNEAQLEKSRLLSDRFSAERPKGSFSTLEIQRTEQGDSAMYLCASSLARQGYEQYFGPGTRLTVT.

This clonotype turned up a few times. V and J are TRBV2 and TRBJ2-2; D gene unclear. This CDR3 is 16 amino acids long. CDR1 and CDR2 from the germline V gene are SNHLY and FYNNEI. V lost 5 bases and J 3 bases, leaving 16 bases between the germline ends. CDR3 residues: CASSPRTGTYTGELFF. DNA for the CDR3: TGTGCCAGCAGTCCCCGGACCGGTACGTACACCGGGGAGCTGTTTTTT.

This clonotype was counted at least ten times. The V and J genes are TRBV2 and TRBJ1-2; D is unresolved. CDR3 length: 14 residues. Deletions cut 6 bases from V and 2 bases from J, with 13 bases between. The V gene's germline CDR1 is SNHLY and CDR2 FYNNEI. The CDR3 region has the DNA TGTGCCAGCAGCGCCTGGGCAGACAACTATGGCTACACCTTC. This translates into CASSAWADNYGYTF. Supplemented by reference TRBV2 and TRBJ1-2, the full variable domain reads EPEVTQTPSHQVTQMGQEVILRCVPISNHLYFYWYRQILGQKVEFLVSFYNNEISEKSEIFDDQFSVERPDGSNFTLKIRSTKLEDSAMYFCASSAWADNYGYTFGSGTRLTVV.

This chain joins TRBV20-1 and TRBJ2-7; 11 positions match TRBD2. The junction had 6 bases not matched to a gene; V was cut back by 4 bases and J by 4 bases. The CDR3 totals 14 residues. Germline CDR1 reads DFQATT; CDR2 reads SNEGSKA (reference sequence). The DNA for the CDR3 is TGCAGTGCTACCCCCGGGACTAGCGGATACGAGCAGTACTTC. This sequence encodes CSATPGTSGYEQYF.

This chain's CDR3 is CASSLGGGYRAFF. The CDR3 region has the DNA TGTGCCAGCAGCTTGGGGGGTGGGTATCGAGCTTTCTTT. V and J are TRBV7-2 and TRBJ1-1; perhaps TRBD1 as D (5 bases). There are 13 residues in the CDR3. Germline V gene sequence: CDR1 SGHTA, CDR2 FQGNSA. Trimming removed 3 bases from V and 10 bases from J, with 15 bases in between. The entire variable domain, with the rest obtained from reference TRBV7-2 and TRBJ1-1, is as follows: GAGVSQSPSNKVTEKGKDVELRCDPISGHTALYWYRQSLGQGLEFLIYFQGNSAPDKSGLPSDRFSAERTGGSVSTLTIQRTQQEDSAVYLCASSLGGGYRAFFGQGTRLTVV.

This clonotype was detected ten times or more. The chain combines TRBV2 with TRBJ2-7, with D possibly being TRBD2 (5 bases). Germline CDR1 and CDR2: SNHLY and FYNNEI. Trimming pared 6 bases from V and 3 bases from J, leaving 9 bases between. This CDR3 region has 12 residues. The CDR3 spells CASRDGLYEQYF. CDR3 DNA: TGTGCCAGCAGGGACGGACTCTACGAGCAGTACTTC.